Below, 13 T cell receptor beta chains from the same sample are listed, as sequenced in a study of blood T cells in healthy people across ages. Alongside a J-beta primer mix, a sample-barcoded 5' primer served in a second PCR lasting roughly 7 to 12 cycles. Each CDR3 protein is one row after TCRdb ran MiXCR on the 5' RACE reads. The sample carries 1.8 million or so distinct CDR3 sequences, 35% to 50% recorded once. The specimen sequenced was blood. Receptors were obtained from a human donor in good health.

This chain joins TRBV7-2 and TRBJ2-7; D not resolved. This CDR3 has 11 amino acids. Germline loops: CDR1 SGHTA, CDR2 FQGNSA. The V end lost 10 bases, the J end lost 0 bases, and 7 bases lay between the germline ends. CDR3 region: CATAISYEQYF. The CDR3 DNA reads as TGTGCCACCGCGATCTCCTACGAGCAGTACTTC.

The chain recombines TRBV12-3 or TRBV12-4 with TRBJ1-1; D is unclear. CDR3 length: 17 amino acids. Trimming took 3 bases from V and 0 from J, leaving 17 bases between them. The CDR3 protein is CASSFSTRYPLNTEAFF. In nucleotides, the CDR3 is TGTGCCAGCAGTTTCTCGACGAGGTACCCCCTGAACACTGAAGCTTTCTTT.

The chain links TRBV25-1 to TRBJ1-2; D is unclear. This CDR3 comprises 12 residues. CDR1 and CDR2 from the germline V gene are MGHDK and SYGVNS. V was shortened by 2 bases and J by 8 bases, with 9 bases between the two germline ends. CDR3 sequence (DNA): TGTGCCAGCAGTGAAATCGGTGACGGCTACACCTTC. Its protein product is CASSEIGDGYTF.

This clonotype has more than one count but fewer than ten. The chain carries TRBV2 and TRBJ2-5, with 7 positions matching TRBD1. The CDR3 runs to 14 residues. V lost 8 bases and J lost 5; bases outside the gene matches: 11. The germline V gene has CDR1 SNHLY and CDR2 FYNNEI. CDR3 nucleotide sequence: TGTGCCAGCGGAAGAAGGGGGCTTGGGGAGACCCAGTACTTC. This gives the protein CASGRRGLGETQYF.

Here the CDR3 DNA reads TGTGCCAGCAGTGAATCAGGAGGTGAAAAACTGTTTTTT. Translating gives CASSESGGEKLFF. The rearrangement joins TRBV25-1 to TRBJ1-4, with D uncertain. This CDR3 has 13 residues. Germline V CDR1 and CDR2: MGHDK, SYGVNS. Trimming left V 1 base short and J 7 bases short, with 7 bases between.

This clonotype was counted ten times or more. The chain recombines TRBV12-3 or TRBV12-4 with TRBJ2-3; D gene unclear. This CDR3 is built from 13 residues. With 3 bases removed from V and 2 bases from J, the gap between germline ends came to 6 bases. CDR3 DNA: TGTGCCAGCAGTTTTGGGTTCACAGATACGCAGTATTTT. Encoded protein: CASSFGFTDTQYF.

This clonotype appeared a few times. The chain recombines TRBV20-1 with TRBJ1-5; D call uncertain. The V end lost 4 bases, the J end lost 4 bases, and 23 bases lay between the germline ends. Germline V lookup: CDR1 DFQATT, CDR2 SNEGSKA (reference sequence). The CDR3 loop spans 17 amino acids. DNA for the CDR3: TGCAGTGCTACAGGCCCCTCAACGAGTCCGTGGAATCAGCCCCAGCATTTT. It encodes CSATGPSTSPWNQPQHF.

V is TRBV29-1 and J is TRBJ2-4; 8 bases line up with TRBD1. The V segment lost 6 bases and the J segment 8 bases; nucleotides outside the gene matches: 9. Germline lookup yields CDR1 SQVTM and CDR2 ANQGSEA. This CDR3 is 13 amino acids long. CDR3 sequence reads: CSVHGQGGDIQYF. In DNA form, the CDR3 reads TGCAGCGTCCACGGACAGGGAGGAGACATTCAGTACTTC.

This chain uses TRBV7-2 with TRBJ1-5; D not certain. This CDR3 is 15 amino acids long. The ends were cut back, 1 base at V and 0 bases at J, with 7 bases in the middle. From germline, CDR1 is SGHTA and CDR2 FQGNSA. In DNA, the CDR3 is TGTGCCAGCAGCTTAGAGTCGGATAGCAATCAGCCCCAGCATTTT. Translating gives CASSLESDSNQPQHF.

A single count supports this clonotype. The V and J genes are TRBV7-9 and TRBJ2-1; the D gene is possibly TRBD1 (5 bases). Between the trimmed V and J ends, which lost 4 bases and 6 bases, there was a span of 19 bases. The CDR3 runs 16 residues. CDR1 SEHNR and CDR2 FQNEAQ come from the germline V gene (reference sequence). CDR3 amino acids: CASSSKVWGPPNEQFF. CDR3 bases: TGTGCCAGCAGCTCAAAGGTGTGGGGCCCCCCCAATGAGCAGTTCTTC.

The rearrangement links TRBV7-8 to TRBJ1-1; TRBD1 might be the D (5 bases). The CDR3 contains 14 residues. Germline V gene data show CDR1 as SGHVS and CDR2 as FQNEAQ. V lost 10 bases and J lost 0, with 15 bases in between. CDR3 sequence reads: CAIVEGTMNTEAFF. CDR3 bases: TGTGCCATCGTAGAGGGGACCATGAACACTGAAGCTTTCTTT.

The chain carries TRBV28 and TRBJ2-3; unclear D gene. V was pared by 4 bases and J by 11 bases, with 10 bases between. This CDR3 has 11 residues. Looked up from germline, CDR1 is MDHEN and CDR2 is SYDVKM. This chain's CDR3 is CASSSPVGQYF. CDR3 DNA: TGTGCCAGCAGTTCCCCAGTCGGGCAGTATTTT.

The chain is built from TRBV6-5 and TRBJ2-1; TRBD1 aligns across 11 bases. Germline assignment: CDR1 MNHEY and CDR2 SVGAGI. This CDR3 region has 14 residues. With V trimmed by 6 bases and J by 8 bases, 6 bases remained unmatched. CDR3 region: CASSRTGGFDEQFF. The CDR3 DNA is TGTGCCAGCAGCAGGACAGGGGGCTTCGATGAGCAGTTCTTC.